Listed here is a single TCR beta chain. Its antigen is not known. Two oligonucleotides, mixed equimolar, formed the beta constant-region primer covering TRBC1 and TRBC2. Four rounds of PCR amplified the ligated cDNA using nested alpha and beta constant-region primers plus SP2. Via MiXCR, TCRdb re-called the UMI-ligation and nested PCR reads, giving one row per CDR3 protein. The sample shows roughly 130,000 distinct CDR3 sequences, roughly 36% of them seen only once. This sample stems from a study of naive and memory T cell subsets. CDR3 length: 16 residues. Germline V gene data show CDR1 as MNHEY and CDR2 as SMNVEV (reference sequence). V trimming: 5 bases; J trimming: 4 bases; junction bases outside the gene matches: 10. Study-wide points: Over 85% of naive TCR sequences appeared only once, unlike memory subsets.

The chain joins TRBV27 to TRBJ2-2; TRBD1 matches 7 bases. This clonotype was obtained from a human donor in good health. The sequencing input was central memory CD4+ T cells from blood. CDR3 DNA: TGTGCCAGCAGTCGCGACAGGGCTGGGGCCACCGGGGAGCTGTTTTTT. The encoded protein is CASSRDRAGATGELFF.